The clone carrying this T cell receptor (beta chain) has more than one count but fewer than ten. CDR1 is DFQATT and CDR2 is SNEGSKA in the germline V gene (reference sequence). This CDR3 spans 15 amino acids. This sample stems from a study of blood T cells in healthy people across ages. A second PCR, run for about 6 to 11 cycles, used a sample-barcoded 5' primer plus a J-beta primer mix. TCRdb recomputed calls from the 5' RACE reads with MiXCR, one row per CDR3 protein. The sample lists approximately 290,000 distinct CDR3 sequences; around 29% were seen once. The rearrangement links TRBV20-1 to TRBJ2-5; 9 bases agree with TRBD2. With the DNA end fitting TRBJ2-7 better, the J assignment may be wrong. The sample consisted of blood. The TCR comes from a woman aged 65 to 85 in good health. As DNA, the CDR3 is TGCAGTGCTAGAAAGTCGCGGGAGGGTGTCTACGAGCAGTACTTC. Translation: CSARKSREGVYEQYF.